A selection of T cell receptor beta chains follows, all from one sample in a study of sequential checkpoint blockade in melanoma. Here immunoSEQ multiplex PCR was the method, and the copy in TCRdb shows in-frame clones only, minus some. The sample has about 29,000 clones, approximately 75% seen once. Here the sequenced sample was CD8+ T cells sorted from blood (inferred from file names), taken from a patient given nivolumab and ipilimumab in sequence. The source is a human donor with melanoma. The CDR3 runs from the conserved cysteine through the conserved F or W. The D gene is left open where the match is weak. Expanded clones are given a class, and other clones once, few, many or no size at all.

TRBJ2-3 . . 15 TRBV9 TGTGCCAGCAGCGTAGGACAGACCTCCACAGATACGCAGTATTTT CASSVGQTSTDTQYF
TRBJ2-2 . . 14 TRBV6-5 TGTGCCAGCGGAAGCGTATCGAACACCGGGGAGCTGTTTTTT CASGSVSNTGELFF
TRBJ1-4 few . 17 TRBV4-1 TGCGCCAGCAGCCAAGAGTTCGGAGGGGAGGGTAATGAAAAACTGTTTTTT CASSQEFGGEGNEKLFF
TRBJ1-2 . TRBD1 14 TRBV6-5 TGTGCCAGCAGTTACGGGACAGAGAACTATGGCTACACCTTC CASSYGTENYGYTF
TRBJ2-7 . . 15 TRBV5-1 TGCGCCAGCAGCTTGAGGCAGGTGCCATCCTACGAGCAGTACTTC CASSLRQVPSYEQYF
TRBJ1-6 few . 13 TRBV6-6 TGTGCCAGCAGCGACACGGTCGGCCGACCCCTCCACTTT CASSDTVGRPLHF
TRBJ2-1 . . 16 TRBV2 TGTGCCAGCAGGGGAGGAGGCTTCAGTTTACTAAATGAGCAGTTCTTC CASRGGGFSLLNEQFF
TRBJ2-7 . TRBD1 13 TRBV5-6 TGTGCCAGCAGCTTGGGGACAGGGGGCGTGCAGTACTTC CASSLGTGGVQYF
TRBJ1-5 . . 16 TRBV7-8 TGTGCCAGCAGCTTAGGACAGGCCAATAGCAATCAGCCCCAGCATTTT CASSLGQANSNQPQHF
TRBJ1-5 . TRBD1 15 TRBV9 TGTGCCAGCAGCGTCACAGGGGATAGCAATCAGCCCCAGCATTTT CASSVTGDSNQPQHF
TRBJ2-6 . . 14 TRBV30 TGTGCCTGGGACCAGGGCTCTGGGGCCAACGTCCTGACTTTC CAWDQGSGANVLTF
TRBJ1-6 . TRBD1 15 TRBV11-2 TGTGCCAGCAGCTTAGACCGGGACAGAAATTCACCCCTCCACTTT CASSLDRDRNSPLHF
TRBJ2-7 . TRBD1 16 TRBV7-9 TGTGCCAGCAGCCCAAAACCGGGACAGGGGCCCTACGAGCAGTACTTC CASSPKPGQGPYEQYF
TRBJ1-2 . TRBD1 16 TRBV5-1 TGTGCCAGCAGCCGATCGTTGGACAGGGGGTTGGATGGCTACACCTTC CASSRSLDRGLDGYTF
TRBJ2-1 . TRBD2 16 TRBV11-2 TGTGCCAGCAGCTTTCCGGGGGGGGTGGCTTTTAATGAGCAGTTCTTC CASSFPGGVAFNEQFF
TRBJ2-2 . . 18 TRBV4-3 TGCGCCAGCAGCCAAGATCGGGGGAGAACAACGAACACCGGGGAGCTGTTTTTT CASSQDRGRTTNTGELFF
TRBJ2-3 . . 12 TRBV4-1 TGCGCCAGCAGCCAGCCCGGCGGATGGCAGTATTTT CASSQPGGWQYF
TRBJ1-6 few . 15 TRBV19 TGTGCCAGTAGCCCAAATATTAGGCGAGGTTCACCCCTCCACTTT CASSPNIRRGSPLHF
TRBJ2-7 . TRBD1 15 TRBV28 TGTGCCAGCAGTTCGGGGACAGGGCCCTCCTACGAGCAGTACTTC CASSSGTGPSYEQYF
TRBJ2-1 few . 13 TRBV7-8 TGTGCCAGCAGCTATGTACAGGGCAATGAGCAGTTCTTC CASSYVQGNEQFF
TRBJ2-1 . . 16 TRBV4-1 TGCGCCAGCAGCCAAGATTCTGCCAGGGCAACGAATGAGCAGTTCTTC CASSQDSARATNEQFF
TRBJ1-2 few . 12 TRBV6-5 TGTGCCAGCAGTTCCCCGAACTATGGCTACACCTTC CASSSPNYGYTF
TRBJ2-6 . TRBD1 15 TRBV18 TGTGCCAGCACGCAGACAGGGGCAGGGGCCAACGTCCTGACTTTC CASTQTGAGANVLTF
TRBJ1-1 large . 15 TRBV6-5 TGTGCCAGCAGTCCTCTGACAAGTATGAACACTGAAGCTTTCTTT CASSPLTSMNTEAFF
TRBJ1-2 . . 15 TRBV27 TGTGCCAGCAGTTTAACAGGGATAGCTAACTATGGCTACACCTTC CASSLTGIANYGYTF
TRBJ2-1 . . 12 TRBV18 TGTGCCAGCTCATCGCAGGGAAATGAGCAGTTCTTC CASSSQGNEQFF
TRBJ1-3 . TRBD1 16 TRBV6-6 TGTGCCAGCAGTCATCGACAGGGCTTGACTGGAAACACCATATATTTT CASSHRQGLTGNTIYF
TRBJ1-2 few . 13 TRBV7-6 TGTGCCAGCAGTCAGAGAGCGGGGTATGGCTACACCTTC CASSQRAGYGYTF
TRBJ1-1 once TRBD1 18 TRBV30 TGTGCCTGGACTCCTCGCTGGGGGGACAGGGGAGTTCGGACTGAAGCTTTCTTT CAWTPRWGDRGVRTEAFF
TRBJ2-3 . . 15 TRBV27 TGTGCCAGCAGTTTAGGGGGGGCCCGCACAGATACGCAGTATTTT CASSLGGARTDTQYF
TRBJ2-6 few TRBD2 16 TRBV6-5 TGTGCCAGCAGTTACTCTAGCGGGGCAGGGGCCAACGTCCTGACTTTC CASSYSSGAGANVLTF
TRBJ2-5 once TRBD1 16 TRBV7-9 TGTGCCAGCAGCCGGCGGACAGGGGAAATTGGAGAGACCCAGTACTTC CASSRRTGEIGETQYF
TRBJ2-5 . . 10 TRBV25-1 TGTGCCAGCAAGGGGGGGGCCCAGTACTTC CASKGGAQYF
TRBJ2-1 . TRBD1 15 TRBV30 TGTGCCTGGAGTGTACGAGGGACAGTCTTCAATGAGCAGTTCTTC CAWSVRGTVFNEQFF
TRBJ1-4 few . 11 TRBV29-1 TGCAGCGGGGTGGAGGGATTGGAACTGTTTTTT CSGVEGLELFF
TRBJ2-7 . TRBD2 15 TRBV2 TGTGCCAGCAGGGCGCGTAGCGGGGGGAGTTACGAGCAGTACTTC CASRARSGGSYEQYF
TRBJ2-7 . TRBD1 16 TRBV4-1 TGCGCCAGCAGCCAAGAGCAGGGGGCACCGATCTACGAGCAGTACTTC CASSQEQGAPIYEQYF
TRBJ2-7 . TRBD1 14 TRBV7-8 TGTGCCAGCAGCATCGGGACAGGGGTAAGCGAGCAGTACTTC CASSIGTGVSEQYF
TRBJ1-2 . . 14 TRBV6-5 TGTGCCAGCAGTTCCGGGACATCGAACTATGGCTACACCTTC CASSSGTSNYGYTF
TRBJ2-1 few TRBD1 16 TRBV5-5 TGTGCCAGCAGCCCCATTGGGGGGACAGGGGGCAATGAGCAGTTCTTC CASSPIGGTGGNEQFF
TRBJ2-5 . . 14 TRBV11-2 TGTGCCAGCAGCCTGGCAGGGTTTGAAGAGACCCAGTACTTC CASSLAGFEETQYF
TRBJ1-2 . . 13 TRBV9 TGTGCCAGCAGGTGGGGGGAAGACTATGGCTACACCTTC CASRWGEDYGYTF
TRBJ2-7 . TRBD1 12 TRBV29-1 TGCAGCGTTCTTCAGGGGGCCTACGAGCAGTACTTC CSVLQGAYEQYF
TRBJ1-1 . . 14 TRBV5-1 TGCGCCAGCAGCTCCAAGGACTTTGATACTGAAGCTTTCTTT CASSSKDFDTEAFF
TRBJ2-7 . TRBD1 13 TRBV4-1 TGCGCCAGCAGCCAAGGGACAGGCTACGAGCAGTACTTC CASSQGTGYEQYF
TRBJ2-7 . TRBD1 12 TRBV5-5 TGTGCCAGCAGCTGGACAGGGCACGAGCAGTACTTC CASSWTGHEQYF
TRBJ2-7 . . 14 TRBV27 TGTGCCAGCAGTTACAACAGCCATTCCTACGAGCAGTACTTC CASSYNSHSYEQYF
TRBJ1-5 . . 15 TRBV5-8 TGTGCCAGCAGCTTGGTGTCAGGGATTAATCAGCCCCAGCATTTT CASSLVSGINQPQHF
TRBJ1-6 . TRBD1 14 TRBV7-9 TGTGCCAGCAGCCCGGGACAGGGGTGGTCACCCCTCCACTTT CASSPGQGWSPLHF
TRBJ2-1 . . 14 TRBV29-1 TGCAGCGTTGATCGAGGAAACTCCTACAATGAGCAGTTCTTC CSVDRGNSYNEQFF
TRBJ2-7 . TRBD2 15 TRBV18 TGTGCCAGCTCACAACTAGCGGGGGGGCAGGACGAGCAGTACTTC CASSQLAGGQDEQYF
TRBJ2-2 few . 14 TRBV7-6 TGTGCCAGCAGCACCCCCAGGGATGCCGGGGAGCTGTTTTTT CASSTPRDAGELFF
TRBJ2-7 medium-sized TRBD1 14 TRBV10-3 TGTGCCATCATGAGGGAGACAGGGGTTTACGAGCAGTACTTC CAIMRETGVYEQYF
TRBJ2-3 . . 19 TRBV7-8 TGTGCCAGCAGCCCCGCTTTAGTATGGGCCTTACGAAGCACAGATACGCAGTATTTT CASSPALVWALRSTDTQYF
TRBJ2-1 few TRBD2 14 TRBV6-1 TGTGCCAGCAGTGACCCGGGAGGTTACAATGAGCAGTTCTTC CASSDPGGYNEQFF
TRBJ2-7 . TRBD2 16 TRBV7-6 TGTGCCAGCAGCTTACTAGCGGGGGGCGTCTCCTACGAGCAGTACTTC CASSLLAGGVSYEQYF
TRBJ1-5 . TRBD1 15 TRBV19 TGTGCCAGTAGTATCCGGACAGGGAGCAATCAGCCCCAGCATTTT CASSIRTGSNQPQHF
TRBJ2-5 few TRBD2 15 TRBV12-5 TGTGCTAGTGGTTTGGGCCTAGCGGGACAAGAGACCCAGTACTTC CASGLGLAGQETQYF
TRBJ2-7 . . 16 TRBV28 TGTGCCAGCAACCATTGGACGGGGGGCTTAAGCTACGAGCAGTACTTC CASNHWTGGLSYEQYF
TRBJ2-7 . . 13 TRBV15 TGTGCCACCAGTACCGGGACTGGATACGAGCAGTACTTC CATSTGTGYEQYF